The following is a TCR beta chain sequence with its context. These data are taken from a study of blood T cells in healthy people across ages. With a J-beta primer mix and a sample-barcoded 5' primer, a second PCR ran about 7 to 12 cycles. TCRdb independently ran MiXCR on the 5' RACE reads; one entry per CDR3 protein. The table lists roughly 2 million distinct CDR3 sequences, around half of them singletons. Between the trimmed V and J ends, which lost 2 bases and 6 bases, there was a span of 9 bases. Germline V CDR1 and CDR2: DFQATT, SNEGSKA (reference sequence). CDR3 length: 12 residues. The receptor's source is a woman in her thirties or forties in good health. The genes are TRBV20-1 and TRBJ2-3, with a possible D match to TRBD2 (6 bases). Material: blood. As DNA, the CDR3 is TGCAGTGCTAGACGGGGGTGGGATACGCAGTATTTT. The encoded protein is CSARRGWDTQYF.